This section outlines one T cell receptor beta chain sequence together with its context. Looked up from germline, CDR1 is MNHNS and CDR2 is SASEGT. Trimming removed 6 bases at V and 6 bases at J, with 15 bases between. CDR3 size: 13 residues. This sample was taken from a study of T cell changes during pregnancy in multiple sclerosis. Some clones are missing from TCRdb's copy, which holds only in-frame ones; the method was immunoSEQ multiplex PCR. The sample contains approximately 110,000 clones, 92% of which appear only once. The TCR originated in a female donor with multiple sclerosis, enrolled in a pregnancy study. Sequenced material: peripheral blood, taken in the third trimester of pregnancy. V gene TRBV6-1 combines with J gene TRBJ2-7; TRBD2 is a possible D gene (7 bases). CDR3 sequence reads: CASRRGGGTEQYF. The CDR3 nucleotides read TGTGCCAGCAGAAGAGGGGGGGGGACCGAGCAGTACTTC.